Listed below are T cell receptor beta chains from one sample, sequenced in a study of CD4 T cells in relation to SARS-CoV-2 and coronaviruses. These receptors' antigens are unknown. Clones were read by immunoSEQ multiplex PCR, and TCRdb kept only the in-frame ones, dropping some. The sample carries almost 20,000 clones, more than 65% recorded once. Sequences were obtained from CD4+ T cells from PBMCs, cultured in vitro. These receptor sequences come from a human donor in good health. Each CDR3 is given with its conserved first and last residue. D genes are given only for firm matches. The size of a clone is reported for some rows only, either as once, few or many, or as a class for expanded clones.

abundance	v_gene	j_gene	d_gene	CDR3aa	CDR3nt
.	TRBV5-1	TRBJ2-1	.	CASSLEVPVGEQFF	TGCGCCAGCAGCTTGGAGGTCCCCGTCGGGGAGCAGTTCTTC
.	TRBV5-1	TRBJ2-3	TRBD2	CASSLSLAGGLDTQYF	TGCGCCAGCAGCTTGTCACTAGCGGGAGGGTTAGATACGCAGTATTTT
.	TRBV19	TRBJ1-5	TRBD1	CASSKGEGGQLNQPQHF	TGTGCCAGTAGTAAGGGGGAGGGGGGACAGCTCAATCAGCCCCAGCATTTT
.	TRBV14	TRBJ2-1	.	CASSPDYEQFF	TGTGCCAGCAGCCCCGACTATGAGCAGTTCTTC
.	TRBV11-2	TRBJ1-2	.	CASSLIQGGGYTF	TGTGCCAGCAGCTTAATCCAGGGTGGAGGCTACACCTTC
once	TRBV3-1/TRBV3-2	TRBJ2-5	.	CASSPFDGETQYF	TGTGCCAGCAGCCCATTTGATGGAGAGACCCAGTACTTC
.	TRBV27	TRBJ2-5	.	CASSLNDPQETQYF	TGTGCCAGCAGTTTAAACGACCCTCAAGAGACCCAGTACTTC
.	TRBV18	TRBJ2-1	.	CASSSNEQFF	TGTGCCAGCTCATCTAATGAGCAGTTCTTC
.	TRBV3-1/TRBV3-2	TRBJ2-5	.	CASSQGRRKEETQYF	TGTGCCAGCAGCCAGGGACGGCGGAAAGAAGAGACCCAGTACTTC
.	TRBV9	TRBJ1-3	.	CASSATPRREGGGNTIYF	TGTGCCAGCAGCGCGACCCCTAGGAGGGAGGGAGGAGGAAACACCATATATTTT
.	TRBV5-1	TRBJ2-1	TRBD1	CASSLGTGVLDEQFF	TGCGCCAGCAGCCTCGGGACAGGGGTATTAGATGAGCAGTTCTTC
.	TRBV5-4	TRBJ2-3	TRBD2	CASSLRTSGGGDTQYF	TGTGCCAGCAGCCTGAGGACTAGCGGGGGAGGAGATACGCAGTATTTT
.	TRBV2	TRBJ2-1	.	CASSEGGYNEQFF	TGTGCCAGCAGTGAGGGCGGATACAATGAGCAGTTCTTC
medium-sized	TRBV5-1	TRBJ2-3	.	CAIPPGAGPTDTQYF	TGCGCCATCCCCCCGGGGGCGGGGCCCACAGATACGCAGTATTTT
.	TRBV10-3	TRBJ1-3	.	CAIRDPRTGNTIYF	TGTGCCATCAGGGACCCTCGAACTGGAAACACCATATATTTT
.	TRBV9	TRBJ2-1	.	CASSQRTNANEQFF	TGTGCCAGCAGCCAACGGACTAACGCAAATGAGCAGTTCTTC
.	TRBV19	TRBJ2-2	.	CASRANTETGELFF	TGTGCCAGTAGAGCAAATACTGAGACCGGGGAGCTGTTTTTT
.	TRBV7-2	TRBJ2-7	TRBD1	CASSWDRGVVYEQYF	TGTGCCAGCAGCTGGGACAGGGGGGTCGTCTACGAGCAGTACTTC
.	TRBV18	TRBJ2-1	.	CASSESGHYNEQFF	TGTGCCAGCTCAGAGAGCGGTCACTACAATGAGCAGTTCTTC
.	TRBV3-1/TRBV3-2	TRBJ1-4	.	CASSLTGGGSEKLFF	TGTGCCAGCAGCCTAACTGGGGGGGGGAGTGAAAAACTGTTTTTT
.	TRBV14	TRBJ1-2	.	CASSRAGTHGAGYGYTF	TGTGCCAGCAGCCGTGCCGGGACGCATGGGGCCGGCTATGGCTACACCTTC
.	TRBV5-1	TRBJ2-1	.	CASSWAGNEQFF	TGCGCCAGCTCCTGGGCCGGCAATGAGCAGTTCTTC
.	TRBV10-1	TRBJ2-7	TRBD2	CASTQRLAGPPEQYF	TGCGCCAGCACCCAACGACTAGCGGGACCCCCGGAGCAGTACTTC
.	TRBV5-1	TRBJ1-4	TRBD1	CASSFGTAPNEKLFF	TGCGCCAGCAGCTTTGGGACAGCACCCAATGAAAAACTGTTTTTT
.	TRBV7-8	TRBJ2-6	.	CASSPPQGIAGANVLTF	TGTGCCAGCAGCCCACCGCAGGGGATCGCTGGGGCCAACGTCCTGACTTTC
.	TRBV5-1	TRBJ1-2	.	CASSLAGPEGHGYTF	TGCGCCAGCAGCTTGGCCGGCCCCGAGGGGCATGGCTACACCTTC
.	TRBV1	TRBJ1-2	.	CTSSQDLNRLHIGYTF	TGCACCAGCAGCCAAGATCTGAATAGGCTCCATATTGGCTACACCTTC
.	TRBV7-2	TRBJ1-2	.	CASSFGRNMVDGYTF	TGTGCCAGCAGCTTCGGTCGAAACATGGTGGATGGCTACACCTTC
.	TRBV11-3	TRBJ2-5	TRBD2	CASSWTSGPQETQYF	TGTGCCAGCAGCTGGACTAGCGGACCTCAAGAGACCCAGTACTTC
once	TRBV10-1	TRBJ2-7	.	CASSEFKGIFPYEQYF	TGCGCCAGCAGTGAGTTTAAGGGGATTTTCCCCTACGAGCAGTACTTC
.	TRBV25-1	TRBJ1-1	.	CASSEYPNSHEAFF	TGTGCCAGCAGTGAATATCCTAACAGTCATGAAGCTTTCTTT
few	TRBV7-3	TRBJ2-5	.	CASSLGSGSPGRETQYF	TGTGCCAGCAGCTTAGGTTCTGGTTCGCCGGGTCGGGAGACCCAGTACTTC
.	TRBV6-2/TRBV6-3	TRBJ2-1	.	CASSLPGLKSSYNEQFF	TGTGCCAGCAGTTTACCGGGACTCAAAAGCTCCTACAATGAGCAGTTCTTC
once	TRBV19	TRBJ2-5	.	CASSIQGQQETQYF	TGTGCCAGTAGTATACAGGGGCAGCAAGAGACCCAGTACTTC
.	TRBV7-2	TRBJ2-3	TRBD2	CASSLRLAGGSTDTQYF	TGTGCCAGCAGCCTCAGACTAGCGGGGGGAAGCACAGATACGCAGTATTTT
.	TRBV30	TRBJ2-3	.	CAWSHYEADTQYF	TGTGCCTGGTCCCACTACGAGGCAGATACGCAGTATTTT
.	TRBV3-1/TRBV3-2	TRBJ1-6	.	CASSQNRRNSPLHF	TGTGCCAGCAGCCAGAACCGTAGGAATTCACCCCTCCACTTT
.	TRBV4-1	TRBJ2-1	.	CASSRPGRSSYNEQFF	TGCGCCAGCAGCCGCCCGGGACGGAGCTCCTACAATGAGCAGTTCTTC
.	TRBV19	TRBJ1-5	.	CASSIPSYSNQPQHF	TGTGCCAGTAGTATCCCGTCATATAGCAATCAGCCCCAGCATTTT
few	TRBV7-2	TRBJ2-7	.	CASSFGQSSDEQYF	TGTGCCAGCAGCTTCGGACAGTCGTCGGACGAGCAGTACTTC
.	TRBV6-2/TRBV6-3	TRBJ2-1	TRBD2	CASSLIAGTYNEQFF	TGTGCCAGCAGTTTAATAGCGGGAACCTACAATGAGCAGTTCTTC
.	TRBV6-2/TRBV6-3	TRBJ1-1	TRBD1	CASSYPDWGPGQGAWNTEAFF	TGTGCCAGCAGTTACCCCGACTGGGGTCCTGGACAGGGGGCTTGGAACACTGAAGCTTTCTTT
once	TRBV7-2	TRBJ2-3	TRBD2	CASSLRLAGDTDTQYF	TGTGCCAGCAGCTTACGCCTAGCGGGGGACACAGATACGCAGTATTTT
.	TRBV6-2/TRBV6-3	TRBJ2-7	.	CASSYSVFYEQYF	TGTGCCAGCAGTTACAGTGTTTTCTACGAGCAGTACTTC
few	TRBV7-9	TRBJ1-6	.	CASSLELGSYNSPLHF	TGTGCCAGCAGCTTAGAATTAGGATCCTATAATTCACCCCTCCACTTT
.	TRBV5-1	TRBJ1-6	.	CASSWETNSPLHF	TGCGCCAGCAGTTGGGAGACAAATTCACCCCTCCACTTT